Shown below are 9 T cell receptor beta chains from a single sample sequenced in a study of T cell responses to AZD1222 COVID-19 vaccine. Sequencing used immunoSEQ multiplex PCR; TCRdb keeps in-frame clones, though not all of them. Of 150,000 or so clones in the sample, 93% were seen once. The sequencing here drew on peripheral blood, taken on day 0 of AZD1222 vaccination. The receptors derive from an adult in good health.

This chain links TRBV30 with TRBJ1-6, with D perhaps matching TRBD1 (6 bases). Trimming took 1 base from V and 8 from J, leaving 12 bases between them. The CDR3 has 14 amino acids. Germline V gene data show CDR1 as GTSNPN and CDR2 as SVGIG (reference sequence). The DNA of the CDR3 is TGTGCCTGGAGTGCCCACAGGGCTTATTCACCCCTCCACTTT. This gives the protein CAWSAHRAYSPLHF.

The chain combines TRBV9 with TRBJ2-2; D could derive from TRBD1 or TRBD2 (6 bases each). V gave up 0 bases and J gave up 3 bases, with 12 bases separating them. CDR3 length equals 16 residues. CDR1 SGDLS and CDR2 YYNGEE come from the germline V gene. CDR3 DNA sequence: TGTGCCAGCAGCGTAGTGTCGGGGGCGTACACCGGGGAGCTGTTTTTT. Translating gives CASSVVSGAYTGELFF.

The chain has TRBV19 and TRBJ1-5, with a tentative D call TRBD1 (5 bases). This CDR3 is built from 15 residues. Trimming stripped 1 base from V and 4 bases from J, with 11 bases between. CDR1 LNHDA and CDR2 SQIVND come from the germline V gene (reference sequence). CDR3 in DNA: TGTGCCAGTAGTATAGCGGGGGTGGGGAATCAGCCCCAGCATTTT. The encoded protein is CASSIAGVGNQPQHF.

The rearrangement joins TRBV9 to TRBJ2-1; a weak D match, TRBD2 (7 bases). CDR3 length equals 16 residues. V was pared by 0 bases and J by 3 bases, with 13 bases between. CDR1 and CDR2 from the germline V gene are SGDLS and YYNGEE. CDR3 bases: TGTGCCAGCAGCGTAGAGGTGGGAGGGGGCTACAATGAGCAGTTCTTC. Translating gives CASSVEVGGGYNEQFF.

The J gene is TRBJ1-2, the V gene TRBV5-1; 7 bases agree with TRBD1. CDR3 length: 14 residues. The germline V gene encodes CDR1 SGHRS and CDR2 YFSETQ. After removal of 4 bases from V and 2 bases from J, the junction contained 5 bases not matched to a gene. The CDR3 region is CASSTGASNYGYTF. CDR3 sequence (DNA): TGCGCCAGCAGCACAGGGGCTTCAAACTATGGCTACACCTTC. The whole variable domain, filled in from reference TRBV5-1 and TRBJ1-2, reads KAGVTQTPRYLIKTRGQQVTLSCSPISGHRSVSWYQQTPGQGLQFLFEYFSETQRNKGNFPGRFSGRQFSNSRSEMNVSTLELGDSALYLCASSTGASNYGYTFGSGTRLTVV.

Notes on this clone: Other DNA sequences of this sample code for an identical CDR3. In DNA form, the CDR3 reads TGTGCCAGCCGTCGCCAGGAGACCCAGTACTTC. Its protein is CASRRQETQYF. The chain combines TRBV27 with TRBJ2-5; D not certain. Germline V gene lookup returns CDR1 MNHEY and CDR2 SMNVEV (reference sequence). The CDR3 extends over 11 amino acids. Trimming took 8 bases from V and 5 from J, leaving 9 bases between them.

This rearrangement joins TRBV7-2 to TRBJ1-2; 9 bases fit TRBD1. The CDR3 spans 16 residues. V lost 0 bases and J lost 8; bases outside the gene matches: 10. Germline lookup yields CDR1 SGHTA and CDR2 FQGNSA. CDR3 residues: CASSLAQRTGDEGYTF. CDR3 coding DNA: TGTGCCAGCAGCTTAGCGCAAAGGACAGGGGATGAGGGCTACACCTTC.

This clone was found once. This chain uses TRBV19 with TRBJ1-1; tentative D call: TRBD1 (5 bases). Germline loops: CDR1 LNHDA, CDR2 SQIVND (reference sequence). V was trimmed by 4 bases and J by 7 bases, leaving 10 bases between them. This CDR3 region has 12 residues. CDR3 in amino acids: CASSTRQLEAFF. The CDR3 DNA sequence: TGTGCCAGTAGTACTCGACAGCTTGAAGCTTTCTTT.

This chain links TRBV5-6 with TRBJ2-2; 7 bases line up with TRBD1. This CDR3 spans 14 amino acids. The ends lost 7 bases at V and 5 bases at J; junction bases unmatched: 8. The V gene's germline CDR1 is SGHDT and CDR2 YYEEEE. In DNA form, the CDR3 reads TGTGCCAGCTGCGAGGGGGCTTCGACCGGGGAGCTGTTTTTT. This translates into CASCEGASTGELFF.